This TCR beta chain was found in a study of T cell clonality in common variable immunodeficiency. V trimming: 5 bases; J trimming: 4 bases; junction bases outside the gene matches: 3. The germline V gene has CDR1 SEHNR and CDR2 FQNEAQ (reference sequence). This CDR3 region has 13 residues. Of CVID subjects, about 14 were female and about 28 male, mean age approximately 40. Replacement immunoglobulin had been given to every CVID subject for at least one year. This clone was observed at least ten times. Its antigen is not identified. The CDR3 end falls 3 residues outside the read, so it is completed with the germline J gene. CVID and control samples used equivalent genomic DNA input. Generated by immunoSEQ multiplex PCR, the TCRdb table keeps only in-frame clones and is missing some. The repertoire consists of about 23,000 clones, none detected only once. Points from the study as a whole: In common variable immunodeficiency, TCR beta chains reportedly carried fewer deletions and N-nucleotide insertions. TCRbeta clonality was increased in CVID versus healthy controls.

This clonotype was sampled from a human donor with common variable immunodeficiency. Source material: peripheral blood mononuclear cells. The chain uses TRBV7-9 and TRBJ1-2; 8 nucleotides align to TRBD1. CDR3 DNA (partial): TGTGCCAGCAGCCCCGGGACAGGCTATGGC. Its protein is CASSPGTGYG. The complete CDR3 protein is CASSPGTGYGYTF.